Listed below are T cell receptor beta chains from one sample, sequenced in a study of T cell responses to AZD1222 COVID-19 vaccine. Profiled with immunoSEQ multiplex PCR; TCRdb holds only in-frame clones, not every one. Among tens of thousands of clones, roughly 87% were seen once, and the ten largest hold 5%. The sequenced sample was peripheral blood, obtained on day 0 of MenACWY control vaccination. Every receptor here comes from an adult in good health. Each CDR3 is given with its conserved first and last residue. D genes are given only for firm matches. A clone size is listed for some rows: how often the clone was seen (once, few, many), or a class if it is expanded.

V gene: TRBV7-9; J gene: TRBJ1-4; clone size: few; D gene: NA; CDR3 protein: CASRDDRLLDEKLFF; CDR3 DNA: TGTGCCAGCAGAGACGACCGGCTGTTGGATGAAAAACTGTTTTTT
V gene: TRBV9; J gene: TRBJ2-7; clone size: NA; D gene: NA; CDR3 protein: CAGEGRAAYEQYF; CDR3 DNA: TGTGCCGGGGAAGGTAGGGCAGCCTACGAGCAGTACTTC
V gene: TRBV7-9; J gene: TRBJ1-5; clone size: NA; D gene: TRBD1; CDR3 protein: CASSKTGSSQPQHF; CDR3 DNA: TGTGCCAGCAGCAAGACAGGGTCCAGTCAGCCCCAGCATTTT
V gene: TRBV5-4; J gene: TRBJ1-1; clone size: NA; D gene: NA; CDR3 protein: CASSLEDLRGAFF; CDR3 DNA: TGTGCCAGCAGCTTGGAGGACTTGAGGGGAGCTTTCTTT
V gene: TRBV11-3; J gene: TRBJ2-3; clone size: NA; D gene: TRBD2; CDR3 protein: CASSLVGGVKDTQYF; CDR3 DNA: TGTGCCAGCAGCTTAGTCGGGGGGGTCAAAGATACGCAGTATTTT
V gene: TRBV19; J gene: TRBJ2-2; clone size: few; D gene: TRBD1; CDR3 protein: CASKVSTGTVNTGELFF; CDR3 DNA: TGTGCCAGCAAAGTTTCCACCGGGACAGTGAACACCGGGGAGCTGTTTTTT
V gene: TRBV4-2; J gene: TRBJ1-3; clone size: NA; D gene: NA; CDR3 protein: CASSQTIGNTIYF; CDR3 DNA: TGTGCCAGCAGCCAAACTATCGGAAACACCATATATTTT
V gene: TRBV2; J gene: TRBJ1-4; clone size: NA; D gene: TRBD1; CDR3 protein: CASRRDRGNEKLFF; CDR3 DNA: TGTGCCAGCAGGAGGGACAGGGGAAATGAAAAACTGTTTTTT
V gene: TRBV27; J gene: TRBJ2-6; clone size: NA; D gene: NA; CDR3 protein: CASAFSSGANVLTF; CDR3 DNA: TGTGCCAGTGCCTTTAGCTCTGGGGCCAACGTCCTGACTTTC
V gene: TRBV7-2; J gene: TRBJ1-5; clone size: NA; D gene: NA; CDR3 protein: CASSLFQDMYQPQHF; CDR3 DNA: TGTGCCAGCAGCTTATTCCAGGACATGTATCAGCCCCAGCATTTT
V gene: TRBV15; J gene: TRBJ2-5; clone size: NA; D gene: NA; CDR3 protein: CATSREGIGTGETQYF; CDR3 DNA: TGTGCCACCAGCAGAGAAGGGATCGGGACGGGGGAGACCCAGTACTTC
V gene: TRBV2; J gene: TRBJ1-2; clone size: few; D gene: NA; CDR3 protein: CASTATRILYGYTF; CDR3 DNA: TGTGCCAGCACCGCCACCCGGATTCTCTATGGCTACACCTTC
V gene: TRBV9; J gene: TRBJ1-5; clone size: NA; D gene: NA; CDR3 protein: CASSVGPEGNQPQHF; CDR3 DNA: TGTGCCAGCAGCGTAGGCCCGGAGGGCAATCAGCCCCAGCATTTT
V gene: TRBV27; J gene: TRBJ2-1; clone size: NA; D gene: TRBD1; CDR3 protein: CASRLDRGYNEQFF; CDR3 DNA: TGTGCCAGCAGGCTGGACAGGGGATACAATGAGCAGTTCTTC
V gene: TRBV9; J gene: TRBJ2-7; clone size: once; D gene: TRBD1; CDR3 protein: CASSPGQGYEQYF; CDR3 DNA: TGTGCCAGCAGCCCGGGACAGGGCTACGAGCAGTACTTC
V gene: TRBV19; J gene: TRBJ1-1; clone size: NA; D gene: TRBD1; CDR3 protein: CASSIADRAGRMIAFF; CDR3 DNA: TGTGCCAGTAGTATAGCGGACAGGGCCGGTCGGATGATAGCTTTCTTT
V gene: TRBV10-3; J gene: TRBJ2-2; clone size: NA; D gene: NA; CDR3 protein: CAVRGGLNTGELFF; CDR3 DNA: TGTGCCGTCCGTGGAGGTTTGAACACCGGGGAGCTGTTTTTT
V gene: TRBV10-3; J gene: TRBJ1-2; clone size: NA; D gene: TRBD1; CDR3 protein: CAIGQGEGYTF; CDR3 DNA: TGTGCCATCGGACAGGGGGAAGGCTACACCTTC
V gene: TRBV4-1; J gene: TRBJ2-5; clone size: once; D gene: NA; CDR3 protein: CASSWGVGQETQYF; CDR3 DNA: TGCGCCAGCAGTTGGGGGGTAGGGCAAGAGACCCAGTACTTC
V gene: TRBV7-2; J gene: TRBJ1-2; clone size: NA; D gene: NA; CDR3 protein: CASSFPGEANYGYTF; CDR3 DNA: TGTGCCAGCAGCTTCCCAGGGGAAGCTAACTATGGCTACACCTTC
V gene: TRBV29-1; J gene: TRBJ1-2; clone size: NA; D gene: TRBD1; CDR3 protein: CSVERDRGRGYTF; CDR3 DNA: TGCAGCGTTGAGAGGGACAGGGGGAGAGGCTACACCTTC
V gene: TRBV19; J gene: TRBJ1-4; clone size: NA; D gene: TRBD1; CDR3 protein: CASSMRDRARAEKLFF; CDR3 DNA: TGTGCCAGTAGCATGCGGGACAGGGCTCGTGCCGAAAAACTGTTTTTT
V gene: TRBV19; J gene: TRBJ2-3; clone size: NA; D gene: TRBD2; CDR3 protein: CASSIIGTGGVDTQYF; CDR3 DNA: TGTGCCAGTAGTATAATTGGGACGGGGGGGGTAGATACGCAGTATTTT
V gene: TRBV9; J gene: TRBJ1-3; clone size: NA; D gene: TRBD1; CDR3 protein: CASSPGTGRGNTIYF; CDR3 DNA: TGTGCCAGCAGCCCGGGGACAGGGCGGGGAAACACCATATATTTT
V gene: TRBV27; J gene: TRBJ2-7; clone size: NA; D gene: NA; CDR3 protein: CASSPNQGYEQYF; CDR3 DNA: TGTGCCAGCAGTCCGAATCAAGGCTACGAGCAGTACTTC
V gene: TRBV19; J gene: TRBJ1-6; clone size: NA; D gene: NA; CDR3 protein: CASRDSGGSYNSPLHF; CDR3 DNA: TGTGCCAGTAGAGACTCAGGCGGCTCCTATAATTCACCCCTCCACTTT
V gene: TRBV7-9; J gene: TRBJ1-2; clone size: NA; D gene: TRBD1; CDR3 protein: CASSLVGQENYGYTF; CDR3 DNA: TGTGCCAGCAGCTTAGTGGGACAGGAGAACTATGGCTACACCTTC
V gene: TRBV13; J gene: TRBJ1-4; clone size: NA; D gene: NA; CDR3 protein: CASSPNGRYEKLFF; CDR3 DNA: TGTGCCAGCAGCCCCAATGGCCGCTATGAAAAACTGTTTTTT
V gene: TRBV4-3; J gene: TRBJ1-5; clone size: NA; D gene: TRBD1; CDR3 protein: CASSQEQGGQPQHF; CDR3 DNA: TGCGCCAGCAGCCAAGAACAGGGGGGGCAGCCCCAGCATTTT
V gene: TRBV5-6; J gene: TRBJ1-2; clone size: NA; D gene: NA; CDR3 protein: CASSLGDSDYGYTF; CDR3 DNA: TGTGCCAGCAGCTTGGGCGACAGTGACTATGGCTACACCTTC
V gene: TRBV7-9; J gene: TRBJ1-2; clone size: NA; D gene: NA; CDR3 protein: CASTPPNNRAPYGYTF; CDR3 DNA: TGTGCCAGCACCCCACCCAATAACAGGGCCCCCTATGGCTACACCTTC
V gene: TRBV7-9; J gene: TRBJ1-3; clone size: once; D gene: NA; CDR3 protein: CASRLGFSGNTIYF; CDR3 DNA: TGTGCCAGCAGACTGGGGTTCTCTGGAAACACCATATATTTT
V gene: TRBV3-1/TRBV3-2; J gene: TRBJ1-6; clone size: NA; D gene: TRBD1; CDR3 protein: CASSHRTGENSPLYF; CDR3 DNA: TGTGCCAGCAGCCATAGGACAGGGGAAAATTCACCCCTCTACTTT
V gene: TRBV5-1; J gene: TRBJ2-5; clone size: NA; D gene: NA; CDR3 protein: CASSPSHGGSETQYF; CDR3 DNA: TGCGCCAGCAGCCCCAGCCATGGGGGTTCAGAGACCCAGTACTTC
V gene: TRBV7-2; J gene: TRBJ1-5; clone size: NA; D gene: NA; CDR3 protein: CASSSGRTSNQPQHF; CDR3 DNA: TGTGCCAGCAGCTCAGGCAGGACCAGCAATCAGCCCCAGCATTTT
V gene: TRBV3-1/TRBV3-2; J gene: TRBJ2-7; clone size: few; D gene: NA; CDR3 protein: CASSQESLLTGRDEQYF; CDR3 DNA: TGTGCCAGCAGCCAAGAGAGTTTGCTGACAGGTAGGGACGAGCAGTACTTC
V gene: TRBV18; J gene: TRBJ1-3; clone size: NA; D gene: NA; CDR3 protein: CASSPRDSGNTIYF; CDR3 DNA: TGTGCCAGCTCACCTCGGGACTCTGGAAACACCATATATTTT
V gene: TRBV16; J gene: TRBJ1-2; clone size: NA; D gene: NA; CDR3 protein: CASSQSSQAYYGYTF; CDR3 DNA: TGTGCCAGCAGCCAATCGAGTCAGGCCTATTATGGCTACACCTTC
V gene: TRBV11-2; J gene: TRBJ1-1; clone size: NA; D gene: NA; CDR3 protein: CASSFRRATEAFF; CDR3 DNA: TGTGCCAGCAGCTTTCGGAGGGCCACTGAAGCTTTCTTT
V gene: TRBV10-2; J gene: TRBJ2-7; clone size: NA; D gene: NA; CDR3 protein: CASSESTGNSYEQYF; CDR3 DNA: TGCGCCAGCAGTGAGTCGACGGGGAACTCCTACGAGCAGTACTTC
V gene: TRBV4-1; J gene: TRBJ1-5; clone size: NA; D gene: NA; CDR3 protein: CASSQDVGHF; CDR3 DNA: TGCGCCAGCAGCCAAGATGTAGGACATTTT
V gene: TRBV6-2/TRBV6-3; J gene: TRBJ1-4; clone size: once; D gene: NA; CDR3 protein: CASSIQGYEKLFF; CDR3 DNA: TGTGCCAGCAGCATACAGGGATATGAAAAACTGTTTTTT
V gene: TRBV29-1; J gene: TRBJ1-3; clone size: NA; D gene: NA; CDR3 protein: CSVAAGNTIYF; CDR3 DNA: TGCAGCGTTGCAGCTGGAAACACCATATATTTT
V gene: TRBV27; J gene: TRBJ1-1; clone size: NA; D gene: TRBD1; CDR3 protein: CASSLEGAWTEAFF; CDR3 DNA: TGTGCCAGCAGTTTAGAGGGGGCATGGACTGAAGCTTTCTTT
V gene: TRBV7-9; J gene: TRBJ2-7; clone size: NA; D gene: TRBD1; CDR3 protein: CASSLQGATYEQYF; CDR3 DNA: TGTGCCAGCAGCCTTCAGGGGGCAACCTACGAGCAGTACTTC
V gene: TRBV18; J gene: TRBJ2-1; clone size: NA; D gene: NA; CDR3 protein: CASSLPGTQTGNEQFF; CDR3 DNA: TGTGCCAGCTCACTGCCGGGGACCCAAACGGGGAATGAGCAGTTCTTC
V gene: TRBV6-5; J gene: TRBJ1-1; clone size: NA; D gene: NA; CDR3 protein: CASSPYNTEAFF; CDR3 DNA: TGTGCCAGCAGCCCGTATAACACTGAAGCTTTCTTT
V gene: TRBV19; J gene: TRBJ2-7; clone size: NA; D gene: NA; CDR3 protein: CASCLTGVHEQYF; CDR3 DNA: TGTGCCAGTTGTTTGACTGGGGTCCACGAGCAGTACTTC
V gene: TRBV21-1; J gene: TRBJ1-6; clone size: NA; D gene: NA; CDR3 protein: CASSKVGRGRNNSPLHF; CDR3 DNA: TGTGCCAGCAGCAAAGTCGGGCGGGGCCGGAATAATTCACCCCTCCACTTT
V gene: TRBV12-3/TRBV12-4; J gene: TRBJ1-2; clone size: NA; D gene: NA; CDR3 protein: CASSRGQYGYTF; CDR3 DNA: TGTGCCAGCAGTCGGGGACAATATGGCTACACCTTC
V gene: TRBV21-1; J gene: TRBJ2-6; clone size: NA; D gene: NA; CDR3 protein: CASSKAGPVNVLTF; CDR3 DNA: TGTGCCAGCAGCAAAGCAGGTCCGGTGAACGTCCTGACTTTC
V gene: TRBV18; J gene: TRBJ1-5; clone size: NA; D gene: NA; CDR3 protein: CASSPSLDQPQHF; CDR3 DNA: TGTGCCAGCTCACCATCGCTGGATCAGCCCCAGCATTTT
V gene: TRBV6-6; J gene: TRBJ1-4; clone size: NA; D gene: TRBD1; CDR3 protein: CAIKGATTNEKLFF; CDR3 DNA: TGTGCCATTAAGGGGGCGACAACTAATGAAAAACTGTTTTTT
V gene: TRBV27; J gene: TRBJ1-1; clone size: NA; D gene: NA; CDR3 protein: CASSNGGAGGSNTEAFF; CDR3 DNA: TGTGCCAGCAGTAACGGGGGGGCCGGGGGTTCGAACACTGAAGCTTTCTTT
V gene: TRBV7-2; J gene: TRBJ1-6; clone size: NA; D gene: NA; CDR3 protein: CASSSQGGSYNSPLHF; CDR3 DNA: TGTGCCAGCAGCTCCCAAGGGGGGTCCTATAATTCACCCCTCCACTTT